This TCR beta chain was sequenced in a study of human thymus T cells. Here immunoSEQ multiplex PCR was the method, and the copy in TCRdb shows in-frame clones only, minus some. The sample lists just over 45,000 clones, roughly 94% occurring once. This clone was recorded only once. This CDR3 comprises 15 residues. Germline CDR1 is MDHEN and CDR2 is SYDVKM. Trimming took off 3 bases at V and 4 bases at J, with 16 bases between the two ends. The material sequenced was blood. The chain joins TRBV28 to TRBJ2-7; perhaps D is TRBD1 or TRBD2 (7 bases each). This receptor was taken from a girl less than two years old with a congenital heart defect but otherwise immunologically healthy. CDR3 residues: CASSFGGGGRYEQYF. DNA of the CDR3: TGTGCCAGCAGTTTTGGGGGAGGGGGCAGGTACGAGCAGTACTTC.